Below, 31 T cell receptor beta chains from the same sample are listed, as sequenced in a study of T cell changes during pregnancy in multiple sclerosis. Method: immunoSEQ multiplex PCR; TCRdb's copy keeps in-frame clones and lacks some. The table lists approximately 65,000 clones, around 94% of them singletons, with 2.5% to 3.5% in the top ten. This specimen consisted of CD8+ T cells from peripheral blood mononuclear cells, obtained in the third trimester of pregnancy. These receptors all come from a female donor in good health, enrolled as a control in a pregnancy study.

This clone was found once. This rearrangement joins TRBV11-2 to TRBJ2-3, with D perhaps TRBD2 (5 bases). This CDR3 spans 16 amino acids. V was pared by 1 base and J by 1 base, with 12 bases between. In germline, CDR1 is SGHAT, CDR2 FQNNGV. The CDR3 DNA sequence: TGTGCCAGCAGCTTAGGTGTAGGAGGCGGCACAGATACGCAGTATTTT. It specifies CASSLGVGGGTDTQYF. The complete variable domain, with remaining parts taken from reference TRBV11-2 and TRBJ2-3, reads EAGVAQSPRYKIIEKRQSVAFWCNPISGHATLYWYQQILGQGPKLLIQFQNNGVVDDSQLPKDRFSAERLKGVDSTLKIQPAKLEDSAVYLCASSLGVGGGTDTQYFGPGTRLTVL.

V is TRBV7-2 and J is TRBJ2-5; TRBD2 matches 7 bases. The CDR3 has 16 residues. Germline CDR1 SGHTA, CDR2 FQGNSA. The V and J ends lost 5 bases and 3 bases, in that order; junction bases with no gene match: 12. CDR3 nucleotide sequence: TGTGCCAGCAGCCCTGACACTTGGCTAGCGGAAGAGACCCAGTACTTC. This encodes CASSPDTWLAEETQYF.

The gene calls are TRBV7-9 and TRBJ1-1, with D unclear. Per germline, CDR1 SEHNR and CDR2 FQNEAQ (reference sequence). V shed 1 base and J shed 4 bases, with 13 bases lying between them. CDR3 size: 15 residues. CDR3 protein: CASSLGSGGSTEAFF. The CDR3 DNA sequence: TGTGCCAGCAGCTTAGGGTCAGGCGGGAGCACTGAAGCTTTCTTT.

The chain is built from TRBV10-3 and TRBJ1-1, with D maybe TRBD1 (5 bases). The CDR3 totals 12 residues. In germline, CDR1 is ENHRY, CDR2 SYGVKD. V lost 9 bases, J lost 1 base, and 9 bases lay in between. The CDR3 sequence is CAIQTENTEAFF. CDR3 coding DNA: TGTGCCATACAGACAGAGAACACTGAAGCTTTCTTT.

The gene calls are TRBV4-3 and TRBJ2-3; 9 nucleotides agree with TRBD2. Trimming cost V 0 bases and J 2 bases; bases outside gene matches: 6. CDR3 length: 17 amino acids. CDR1 is LGHNA, CDR2 YSLEER, per germline. CDR3 DNA sequence: TGCGCCAGCAGCCAAGATCGGGCGGGGGGGCCCACAGATACGCAGTATTTT. Translation: CASSQDRAGGPTDTQYF.

A single count supports this clone. The V gene is TRBV4-1, the J gene TRBJ1-1; no clear D gene. CDR1 and CDR2 from the germline V gene are MGHRA and YSYEKL. This CDR3 comprises 13 residues. V shed 2 bases and J shed 5 bases, with 9 bases lying between them. The CDR3 nucleotides are TGCGCCAGCAGCCAAAATCGCGGTACTGAAGCTTTCTTT. Translated: CASSQNRGTEAFF.

The chain employs TRBV6-1 and TRBJ2-7; TRBD2 is a possible D gene (5 bases). This CDR3 is built from 11 residues. The V gene's germline CDR1 is MNHNS and CDR2 SASEGT. The V end lost 7 bases, the J end lost 5 bases, and 9 bases lay between the germline ends. The CDR3 DNA reads as TGTGCCAGCACCGAGGGCCACGAGCAGTACTTC. Amino acid sequence: CASTEGHEQYF.

This clone was seen a single time. This chain uses TRBV6-7 with TRBJ1-1; 9 bases match TRBD1. TRBV6-7 qualifies as an ORF whose function is uncertain. V lost 8 bases, J lost 0 bases, and 13 bases stayed unmatched. The CDR3 spans 17 residues. CDR3: CASVTRTGEKLNTEAFF. The CDR3 DNA is TGTGCCAGCGTAACCAGGACAGGGGAGAAACTGAACACTGAAGCTTTCTTT.

The chain joins TRBV30 to TRBJ2-5; D uncertain. The DNA matches TRBJ2-7 better at its end, which makes the J call doubtful. The CDR3 is 11 amino acids. Germline CDR1 reads GTSNPN; CDR2 reads SVGIG (reference sequence). The CDR3 DNA follows: TGTGCCTGGAGGCGTGGAGTCGAGCAGTACTTC. Translation gives CAWRRGVEQYF.

The chain employs TRBV2 and TRBJ1-1; perhaps TRBD1 as D (6 bases). CDR1 is SNHLY, CDR2 FYNNEI, per germline. This CDR3 comprises 16 residues. The ends were cut back, 4 bases at V and 4 bases at J, with 19 bases in the middle. DNA for the CDR3: TGTGCCAGCAGTGGTTTCGCGGGGGCGCGGGGCACTGAAGCTTTCTTT. It codes for CASSGFAGARGTEAFF.

The chain is built from TRBV5-6 and TRBJ1-5; D is ambiguous. V dropped 0 bases and J dropped 3 bases, with 7 bases sitting between them. The CDR3 is 14 residues long. Germline V gene lookup returns CDR1 SGHDT and CDR2 YYEEEE. The chain's CDR3 is CASSLEQDNQPQHF. The CDR3 nucleotides are TGTGCCAGCAGCTTGGAGCAGGACAATCAGCCCCAGCATTTT.

This chain connects TRBV2 to TRBJ2-3; the match to TRBD1 covers 7 bases. CDR3 length: 14 residues. The germline V gene encodes CDR1 SNHLY and CDR2 FYNNEI. V lost 6 bases and J lost 0; bases outside the gene matches: 3. The CDR3 bases are TGTGCCAGCAGACCGGGACAGAGCACAGATACGCAGTATTTT. Translation: CASRPGQSTDTQYF. Using reference TRBV2 and TRBJ2-3 for the parts outside the CDR3, the full variable domain is EPEVTQTPSHQVTQMGQEVILRCVPISNHLYFYWYRQILGQKVEFLVSFYNNEISEKSEIFDDQFSVERPDGSNFTLKIRSTKLEDSAMYFCASRPGQSTDTQYFGPGTRLTVL.

The chain combines TRBV7-9 with TRBJ1-1; D not resolved. The V end was cut by 8 bases, the J end by 6 bases, with 7 bases between. CDR3 length: 10 amino acids. Germline V lookup: CDR1 SEHNR, CDR2 FQNEAQ (reference sequence). As DNA, the CDR3 is TGTGCCAGCCAGGCCCCTGAAGCTTTCTTT. Translating gives CASQAPEAFF.

The V call is TRBV7-7, the J call TRBJ2-3; no clear D. The V end lost 5 bases, the J end lost 3 bases, and 12 bases lay between the germline ends. Germline values: CDR1 SSHAT, CDR2 FNYEAQ (reference sequence). The CDR3 consists of 14 residues. The DNA of the CDR3 is TGTGCCAGCAGCAAAATCCCCCCTACAGATACGCAGTATTTT. It encodes CASSKIPPTDTQYF. Full variable domain (missing parts from reference TRBV7-7 and TRBJ2-3): GAGVSQSPRYKVTKRGQDVTLRCDPISSHATLYWYQQALGQGPEFLTYFNYEAQPDKSGLPSDRFSAERPEGSISTLTIQRTEQRDSAMYRCASSKIPPTDTQYFGPGTRLTVL.

The chain links TRBV30 to TRBJ1-5, with D perhaps matching TRBD1 (6 bases). Germline-derived CDR1 and CDR2 are GTSNPN and SVGIG (reference sequence). Between the trimmed V and J ends, which lost 4 bases and 6 bases, there was a span of 16 bases. The CDR3 has 14 amino acids. CDR3 bases: TGTGCCTGGAATTTTGTGGGGGCTAGTCAGCCCCAGCATTTT. Translation gives CAWNFVGASQPQHF.

This clone was counted once. The chain joins TRBV19 to TRBJ1-3; possibly TRBD1 for D (6 bases). This CDR3 spans 16 amino acids. The V gene's germline CDR1 is LNHDA and CDR2 SQIVND (reference sequence). Trimming removed 4 bases at V and 0 bases at J, with 13 bases between. The CDR3 protein is CASSSDQGRSGNTIYF. The CDR3 nucleotides are TGTGCCAGTAGTAGCGACCAGGGGCGCTCTGGAAACACCATATATTTT.

V and J are TRBV5-6 and TRBJ2-7; maybe TRBD2 (6 bases). CDR1 SGHDT and CDR2 YYEEEE come from the germline V gene. This CDR3 is 13 amino acids long. Trimming pared 3 bases from V and 0 bases from J, leaving 7 bases between. In nucleotides, the CDR3 is TGTGCCAGCAGCTGGGGGGACTCCTACGAGCAGTACTTC. As protein: CASSWGDSYEQYF.

The J gene is TRBJ1-1, the V gene TRBV2, with a weak D call TRBD1 (5 bases). V lost 5 bases, J lost 2 bases, and 15 bases lay in between. Per the germline V gene, CDR1 is SNHLY and CDR2 is FYNNEI. There are 15 residues in the CDR3. As DNA, the CDR3 is TGTGCCAGCAGTCCTCCGGGGGGATATAACACTGAAGCTTTCTTT. This gives the protein CASSPPGGYNTEAFF.

The chain is built from TRBV30 and TRBJ1-2; TRBD1 aligns across 9 bases. Germline CDR1 reads GTSNPN; CDR2 reads SVGIG (reference sequence). Trimming cost V 5 bases and J 2 bases; bases outside gene matches: 6. This CDR3 has 14 amino acids. CDR3 DNA: TGTGCCTGGTTAGGGACAGGGAACAACTATGGCTACACCTTC. Its translation: CAWLGTGNNYGYTF.

The chain uses TRBV7-2 and TRBJ2-3, with a tentative D call TRBD2 (5 bases). The germline V gene has CDR1 SGHTA and CDR2 FQGNSA. There are 13 residues in the CDR3. The V end was cut by 3 bases, the J end by 5 bases, with 9 bases between. In DNA, the CDR3 is TGTGCCAGCAGCTTTCCCGGGGAAGATACGCAGTATTTT. Translating it yields CASSFPGEDTQYF.

Only a few counts were recorded for this clone. The CDR3 coding sequence is TGCGCCAGCAGCTTTACGGGAATGAACACTGAAGCTTTCTTT. Translation: CASSFTGMNTEAFF. This chain connects TRBV5-1 to TRBJ1-1; the D is unclear. The CDR3 loop spans 14 amino acids. In germline, CDR1 is SGHRS, CDR2 YFSETQ. Between the trimmed V and J ends, which lost 2 bases and 0 bases, there was a span of 8 bases.

The V and J genes are TRBV30 and TRBJ1-6; D gene unclear. CDR3 length: 13 residues. Germline V lookup: CDR1 GTSNPN, CDR2 SVGIG (reference sequence). Trimming stripped 5 bases from V and 14 bases from J, with 19 bases between. The CDR3 loop is CAWEEPEGLALHF. CDR3 sequence (DNA): TGTGCCTGGGAGGAGCCAGAGGGCCTAGCCCTCCACTTT.

The CDR3 sequence is CASSDSAGGPGELFF. CDR3 nucleotide sequence: TGTGCCAGCAGTGACTCAGCGGGGGGGCCCGGGGAGCTGTTTTTT. The rearrangement links TRBV6-4 to TRBJ2-2; 10 nucleotides line up with TRBD2. In germline, CDR1 is MRHNA, CDR2 SNTAGT. The CDR3 is 15 amino acids. The J segment lost 6 bases and the V segment lost 0 bases, leaving 1 base of the junction unmatched.

The chain recombines TRBV10-3 with TRBJ2-2; D gene ambiguous. The germline CDR1 and CDR2 sequences are ENHRY and SYGVKD. CDR3 length: 12 residues. V lost 7 bases and J lost 6, with 9 bases in between. This CDR3 is CAINSVSGELFF. CDR3 coding DNA: TGTGCCATCAACTCCGTGTCCGGGGAGCTGTTTTTT.

The chain recombines TRBV4-1 with TRBJ2-2, with D possibly TRBD2 on 5 matching bases. Germline CDR1 reads MGHRA; CDR2 reads YSYEKL. The V and J ends lost 4 bases and 5 bases respectively, with 11 bases between them. The CDR3 totals 14 residues. The DNA of the CDR3 is TGCGCCAGCAGCCCCTTGAGCGGAACCGGGGAGCTGTTTTTT. The encoded protein is CASSPLSGTGELFF.

Regarding this clone: This specimen includes other DNA sequences encoding the same CDR3. V gene TRBV27 combines with J gene TRBJ1-1; no definite D call. Trimming removed 2 bases at V and 1 base at J, with 5 bases between. The V gene's germline CDR1 is MNHEY and CDR2 SMNVEV (reference sequence). CDR3 length: 13 residues. The CDR3 DNA sequence: TGTGCCAGCAGTTTAGGCAGGAACACTGAAGCTTTCTTT. It translates to CASSLGRNTEAFF.

The J gene is TRBJ1-2, the V gene TRBV27, with a possible D match to TRBD1 (5 bases). The CDR3 consists of 11 residues. Germline CDR1 MNHEY, CDR2 SMNVEV (reference sequence). Trimming took off 11 bases at V and 6 bases at J, with 13 bases between the two ends. DNA for the CDR3: TGTGCCGCGTGGGGGAGGGATGGCTACACCTTC. It specifies CAAWGRDGYTF.

This chain joins TRBV6-6 and TRBJ1-5, with 7 bases lining up with TRBD1. The CDR3 sequence is 15 residues long. Trimming took 0 bases from V and 6 from J; bases not matched to a gene: 5. Germline V CDR1 and CDR2: MNHNY, SVGAGI (reference sequence). CDR3 region: CASSYSIAGGQPQHF. The CDR3 coding sequence is TGTGCCAGCAGTTACTCGATCGCAGGGGGTCAGCCCCAGCATTTT.

The rearrangement joins TRBV9 to TRBJ1-1; TRBD1 is a possible D gene (6 bases). Germline V gene data show CDR1 as SGDLS and CDR2 as YYNGEE. This CDR3 is 17 amino acids long. The V end was cut by 0 bases, the J end by 1 base, with 16 bases between. For the CDR3, the DNA is TGTGCCAGCAGCGTAGCTACGTTTCGGGGGGCGAACACTGAAGCTTTCTTT. Translation: CASSVATFRGANTEAFF.

V and J are TRBV6-5 and TRBJ2-7; possible D gene TRBD2, 6 bases. The CDR3 runs to 16 residues. The germline gives CDR1 MNHEY, CDR2 SVGAGI. V lost 3 bases and J 3 bases, leaving 18 bases between the germline ends. Here the CDR3 reads CASSYRGGTSRYEQYF. The CDR3 DNA reads as TGTGCCAGCAGTTATCGTGGCGGGACCTCCCGCTACGAGCAGTACTTC.

The chain joins TRBV27 to TRBJ1-6; 8 bases are shared with TRBD1. Germline lookup yields CDR1 MNHEY and CDR2 SMNVEV (reference sequence). The CDR3 consists of 14 residues. V lost 7 bases to trimming and J lost 13 bases; unmatched junction nucleotides: 12. The DNA for the CDR3 is TGTGCCAGCAACAGTCCCGGGACAGGATCCCCCCTCCACTTT. Translating gives CASNSPGTGSPLHF.